The present TCR beta chain was sequenced within a study of cytomegalovirus exposure and HLA in healthy donors (TCRdb year 2017). Study-level background: In an earlier analysis of around 540 of the donors, approximately 260 Gb of sequence data and some 120 million unique TCR beta sequences from 150 million to 200 million T cells were reported. An early release that covered about 600 HLA-typed donors contained approximately 300 gigabases of sequencing data and around 80 million unique TCR sequences. Of the approximately 400 genotyped donors, less than 85% were placed in the genetic ancestry cluster associated with self-reported Caucasian donors. The study aimed to test whether signatures of past pathogen exposure could be identified by cataloging public T cell receptors. The T cell repertoires of 670 or so subjects were profiled by immunosequencing and related to cytomegalovirus serostatus. A separate validation cohort of roughly 110 different subjects was used in addition to the 666-subject first cohort. The study combined high-throughput TCR immunosequencing, statistical association of individual TCRs with disease status, and machine learning to predict cytomegalovirus infection status. In a later analysis, previously published TCR beta repertoires from some 640 donors were re-analyzed and high-resolution HLA genotyping was added so that TCR occurrence patterns could be studied. Rather than drawing on any new phenotypic data, the later analysis identified candidate immune exposures from TCR beta sequences and the way those sequences occurred across donors. An earlier analysis of approximately 640 of the donors applied high-throughput TCR beta sequencing to assess whether each TCR beta V gene segment acted as functional or pseudogenic. Donor age, sex, ethnicity and CMV serostatus were compiled together with the repertoire data. In a later genetic analysis, genome-wide SNP genotypes for 398 of the 666 donors were used, and that subset was treated as a discovery cohort. All discovery cohort repertoires had been generated on a single sequencing platform. HLA typing included class I and class II loci at four-digit resolution. The number of typed donors differed by locus: roughly 629-640 for A, B, C, DRB1 and DQB1; 500 to 550 for DQA1; approximately 600 for DPA1; and roughly 470 for DPB1. Several DR-DQ haplotypes were treated as single units for association and clustering because of strong linkage in the cohort. Across 300 to 500 genotyped donors of the cohort, an average of about 200,000 unique TCR beta nucleotide sequences per donor were sequenced, and around 19% of those sequences were non-productive. The investigation overall reported the following: The authors suggested that the approach could potentially be extended to other disease states and immunological phenotypes. Sequencing depth was assumed to be roughly uniform across donors in the presence/absence analyses, though that assumption may not hold. Over 15 rarely observed V segments, including chromosome 9 orphons, were excluded from the earlier analysis of 550 to 700 of the donors because counts were too low. In vitro tests confirmed that a few of the cytomegalovirus-associated TCR beta chains recognize cytomegalovirus antigens. A further reported finding was that TCR beta sequences accurately predicted the HLA-A and HLA-B alleles for most subjects in the first cohort. Linkage disequilibrium might explain the correlated functional status among segregating V segments, but an unknown experimental factor could not be excluded. While some public TCRs were present in many individuals, most TCR sequences turned up only very rarely across donors. The classifier was reported to diagnose cytomegalovirus status with high specificity and sensitivity in both the original cohort and the validation cohort. An association between a missense DCLRE1C variant and V-gene and J-gene trimming of TCR beta chains was found in a later genetic analysis and replicated in an independent cohort. Because some donors lacked HLA typing at each locus, the association tests relied only on the typed subset. A later analysis found that most CMV-associated TCR beta chains appeared HLA-restricted, with HLA associations seemingly driven largely by CMV exposure. Because the 87-base-pair reads could not distinguish some IMGT-functional V segments, including TRBV6-2 and TRBV6-3, those segments were excluded. A later analysis found that HLA-associated TCR beta chains were more clonally expanded and had lower generation probabilities than equally common non-associated chains. The study listed 150 to 200 TCR beta chains as associated with cytomegalovirus. In a later analysis, TCR association rates were found to vary across HLA loci, with the most associated TCRs seen for DRB1 alleles and the fewest for HLA-C alleles. A cluster of highly shared sequence variants was judged likely to represent a technical artifact of the sequencing pipeline. A later genetic analysis reported fewer N-insertions in productive TCRs among donors in an Asian-associated ancestry cluster than the approximately 700-donor mean. CMV serostatus was the only immune exposure information available for the cohort. A later analysis reported that several top co-occurrence clusters appeared linked to parvovirus B19, influenza, CMV and Epstein-Barr virus. An earlier analysis of several hundred of the donors showed that most TCR beta V segments appeared in productive rearrangements either about 87% or about 30% of the time, which broadly matched IMGT annotations. Only TCR beta chains were sequenced in this cohort, and the absence of alpha or paired-chain data limited detectable features. When HLA alleles, especially DR and DQ, strongly co-occurred, attributing TCR associations to individual alleles was difficult. In a later analysis, around 17,000 TCR beta sequences were associated with specific HLA alleles at a false discovery rate of 0.05.

The method was the immunoSEQ multiplex PCR assay. For the multiplex PCR, a mixture combining 60 forward primers for TCR Vbeta segments and 13 reverse primers for TCR Jbeta segments was used. A multiplex PCR assay on genomic DNA amplified the CDR3 region of rearranged TCR beta genes. Amplified TCR beta libraries were sequenced as 87-base-pair reads on the Illumina HiSeq System. Concerning the study's data processing: A later analysis tallied 75 million to 85 million unique TCR beta chains across the 640 or so repertoires, and approximately 11 million of those chains were shared by two or more donors. Raw reads were error-corrected and collapsed into unique sequences by a nearest-neighbor algorithm in which closely related sequences were merged to remove PCR and sequencing errors. CDR3 sequences were aligned to IMGT reference sequences to assign V, D and J gene segments. Each retained sequence needed at least a six-nucleotide match to both a V gene segment and a J gene segment. Rearrangements were called productive when the CDR3 lacked stop codons and stayed in frame with V and J; all others were non-productive. Following IMGT convention, CDR3 was defined as the stretch from the second conserved V-encoded cysteine to the conserved J-encoded phenylalanine. The earlier analysis of about 610 of the donors excluded any sequence lacking an unambiguous match to a single V gene segment. In an earlier analysis of several hundred of the donors, V segments were called functional above 56.7% productive rearrangements and were called segregating when the between-donor standard deviation exceeded 5%. A statistical classification framework was built for diagnosing cytomegalovirus status from the catalog of TCR beta chain sequences. In a later analysis, TCR nucleotide sequences were compared against IMGT/GENE-DB human TR gene sequences so that V and J genes could be assigned. In a later analysis, CDR3 sequences and most-parsimonious VDJ recombination scenarios were assigned using the TCRdist pipeline. In a later analysis, each TCR beta chain was defined by its CDR3 amino acid sequence together with its V-gene family, and reads without a unique V-gene family were excluded. As a way to deal with suspected cross-contamination and a sequencing artifact, a later analysis dropped 450 to 700 nucleotide sequences that were highly shared and had low generation probability. In a later analysis, a clonal expansion index was calculated for each public chain from normalized within-repertoire ranks of inferred template counts. A later analysis computed generation probabilities with a VDJ recombination model fitted to out-of-frame rearrangements, and checked the results against IGoR. In a later analysis, hypergeometric tests were used to score TCR-TCR, TCR-HLA and TCR-CMV co-occurrence, with a repertoire-size bias correction applied to TCR pairs. False discovery rates were estimated in a later analysis by permuting HLA or CMV assignments 20 times. In a later analysis, co-occurring TCRs were grouped using DBSCAN, with TCRdist sequence similarity added in when clustering inside HLA-allele-positive subsets. Repertoires with fewer than 30,000 or more than 120,000 public chains were left out of co-occurrence clustering, as were five repertoires with anomalous nucleotide sharing. TCRdb limited this immuneACCESS table to in-frame rearrangements with V and J called. A share of clones is missing; checked studies link under half to unresolved V genes, and the rest is unexplained. Clonal size and the V and J genes are those of that table, whereas D and trimming came from the DNA. This sample lists about 130,000 clones; about 74% were detected once. The top ten hold 2% to 2.5% of the sample.

Note on this clone: Its recognized antigen is unknown. No clone much larger than this one lies a single base away; base qualities are absent.

In total, 500 to 700 healthy bone marrow donors made up the cohort. Cohort members were all nominally healthy when sampled, although unrecorded immune exposures were likely present. The donor tested CMV seronegative and was one of the 352 seronegative cohort members. A peripheral blood sample was collected from each donor, and TCR beta sequencing was performed on peripheral blood mononuclear cells. The Qiagen DNeasy Blood Extraction Kit was used to extract genomic DNA from the blood cell samples. The CDR3 measures 15 amino acids from cysteine to phenylalanine. The read is trimmed to its CDR3 DNA, 45 bases read in frame from base 1. Trimming takes 3 bases from V and 0 bases from J, and the germline ends sit 9 bases apart. CDR1 MNHEY and CDR2 SMNVEV were looked up in the germline V gene (reference sequence).

The source of this sequence is a man in his thirties or forties in good health and CMV-seronegative. The chain joins TRBV27 to TRBJ1-3; the D gene cannot be resolved reliably. Sequencing was carried out using PBMCs. The DNA sequence follows: TGTGCCAGCAGTTTGACAACCGGCTCTGGAAACACCATATATTTT. Translated, it gives CASSLTTGSGNTIYF.